One sample yielded the 8 T cell receptor beta chains listed below, sequenced in a study of blood T cell repertoires in COVID-19 (dated by TCRdb to between 2020 and 2021). Library generation was performed with the immunoSEQ multiplex PCR assay. Imported from immuneACCESS, the table was reduced by TCRdb to in-frame sequences with V and J called. These copies leave out some clones; in studies compared against another copy, an unresolved V gene accounts for under half, and the cause of the remainder is not known. The sample data list about 230,000 clones, and 81% of these were observed just once. The ten largest clones represent roughly 7.9% of the sample. Sequencing input: peripheral blood. The receptors come from a woman of 80 years or more with acute or convalescent COVID-19.

This clone has just one count. V gene TRBV7-2 combines with J gene TRBJ1-5, with D perhaps TRBD1 (5 bases). Trimming removed 5 bases at V and 9 bases at J, with 11 bases between. This CDR3 spans 12 amino acids. Germline CDR1 SGHTA, CDR2 FQGNSA. CDR3 sequence (DNA): TGTGCCAGCAGCCACAACGACAGGCCCCAGCATTTT. It encodes CASSHNDRPQHF.

The rearrangement joins TRBV4-2 to TRBJ2-1; D is perhaps TRBD2 (6 bases). Germline V gene sequence: CDR1 LGHNA, CDR2 YNFKEQ. Deletions cut 3 bases from V and 0 bases from J, with 12 bases between. The CDR3 extends over 16 amino acids. CDR3: CASSHPPAGSYNEQFF. The CDR3 region has the DNA TGTGCCAGCAGCCACCCCCCAGCGGGCTCCTACAATGAGCAGTTCTTC.

V usage is TRBV19 and J usage is TRBJ1-6, with D perhaps matching TRBD1 (6 bases). This CDR3 contains 16 residues. Trimming removed 4 bases at V and 8 bases at J, with 18 bases between. The germline V gene encodes CDR1 LNHDA and CDR2 SQIVND (reference sequence). CDR3 bases: TGTGCCAGTAGTACCCTAGCACAGGGAGTTGATTCACCCCTCCACTTT. Translating gives CASSTLAQGVDSPLHF.

This rearrangement joins TRBV19 to TRBJ1-6; maybe TRBD1 (5 bases). The CDR3 sequence is 13 residues long. The germline gives CDR1 LNHDA, CDR2 SQIVND (reference sequence). Trimming left V 5 bases short and J 6 bases short, with 8 bases between. CDR3 loop: CASSPDINSPLHF. The CDR3, as DNA: TGTGCCAGTAGTCCGGACATTAATTCACCCCTCCACTTT.

CDR3 sequence: CASSGQMNTEAFF. The CDR3 coding sequence is TGTGCCAGCTCAGGACAGATGAACACTGAAGCTTTCTTT. The V call is TRBV18, the J call TRBJ1-1, with D perhaps matching TRBD1 (6 bases). Germline V lookup: CDR1 KGHSH, CDR2 LQKENI. The CDR3 has 13 residues. The V end was cut by 5 bases, the J end by 0 bases, with 7 bases between. The full variable domain, completed using reference TRBV18 and TRBJ1-1, is NAGVMQNPRHLVRRRGQEARLRCSPMKGHSHVYWYRQLPEEGLKFMVYLQKENIIDESGMPKERFSAEFPKEGPSILRIQQVVRGDSAAYFCASSGQMNTEAFFGQGTRLTVV.

The chain is built from TRBV10-3 and TRBJ2-3, with 10 bases fitting TRBD2. Germline CDR1 ENHRY, CDR2 SYGVKD. This CDR3 has 15 amino acids. J gave up 4 bases and V 7 bases, and 8 bases lay outside the gene matches. DNA of the CDR3: TGTGCCATCATCTCTCAGCGGGGGGGGGCAGATACGCAGTATTTT. Translation: CAIISQRGGADTQYF.

The V call is TRBV5-1, the J call TRBJ2-5; TRBD2 aligns across 10 bases. The CDR3 runs to 15 residues. Unmatched junction bases numbered 8, after V lost 4 bases and J lost 5 bases. The germline V gene has CDR1 SGHRS and CDR2 YFSETQ. CDR3 sequence reads: CASSGTGTSAETQYF. CDR3 sequence (DNA): TGCGCCAGCAGCGGCACCGGGACTAGCGCGGAGACCCAGTACTTC. The full variable domain, its missing parts supplied by reference TRBV5-1 and TRBJ2-5, is KAGVTQTPRYLIKTRGQQVTLSCSPISGHRSVSWYQQTPGQGLQFLFEYFSETQRNKGNFPGRFSGRQFSNSRSEMNVSTLELGDSALYLCASSGTGTSAETQYFGPGTRLLVL.

The V gene is TRBV27, the J gene TRBJ2-7; D not resolved. V was cut by 11 bases and J by 5 bases, with 13 bases left in between. Germline V gene lookup returns CDR1 MNHEY and CDR2 SMNVEV (reference sequence). This CDR3 has 11 amino acids. The CDR3 region is CASRGFHEQYF. As DNA, the CDR3 is TGTGCCTCGCGAGGTTTCCACGAGCAGTACTTC.